This is a list of T cell receptor beta chains from one sample in a study of blood T cell repertoires in COVID-19. The method was immunoSEQ multiplex PCR; TCRdb's version includes in-frame clones alone and lacks a portion of them. This sample has 100,000 or so clones, with around 82% found just once. Material for sequencing was peripheral blood. The receptor source for this set is a man in his 70s with active or convalescent COVID-19. CDR3s include the opening cysteine and the closing phenylalanine or tryptophan.

j_call,v_call,cdr3_aa
TRBJ1-2,TRBV7-8,CASSFRGQGYGYTF
TRBJ1-1,TRBV29-1,CSASSDRRAFF
TRBJ1-5,TRBV6-2/TRBV6-3,CASSYQGGQPQHF
TRBJ1-1,TRBV19,CASSFQGMNTEAFF
TRBJ1-5,TRBV29-1,CSVAGGGNQPQHF
TRBJ1-2,TRBV5-1,CASSPWNLQGTTYGYTF
TRBJ1-4,TRBV7-9,CASSAGAGRTDEKLFF
TRBJ2-5,TRBV5-1,CASSLGLSQETQYF
TRBJ1-5,TRBV27,CASSLSIGQGSNQPQHF
TRBJ2-1,TRBV28,CASSLQGSYNEQFF
TRBJ2-3,TRBV5-6,CASSLLTDTQYF
TRBJ1-2,TRBV2,CASSEQGANYGYTF
TRBJ1-1,TRBV6-5,CASSRSGSEAFF
TRBJ2-5,TRBV11-3,CASTNPGWRETQYF
TRBJ2-1,TRBV10-2,CASSDPLGGAFSEQFF
TRBJ1-2,TRBV12-3/TRBV12-4,CASSQTPNGYTF
TRBJ2-5,TRBV6-5,CASSYSLAGGETQYF
TRBJ2-3,TRBV5-1,CASSLARASGGVQYF
TRBJ2-7,TRBV11-2,CASSLDQYKSYEQYF
TRBJ1-3,TRBV3-1/TRBV3-2,CASSWTTGGSGNTIYF
TRBJ1-3,TRBV3-1/TRBV3-2,CASSQRGSGNTIYF